The next 3 T cell receptor beta chains were all read from a single sample in a study of long-term antiretroviral therapy in people with HIV. With survey level as its setting, the immunoSEQ assay was v3.0. The assay was immunoSEQ multiplex PCR, and TCRdb's table has in-frame clones only and misses some. The sample yields tens of thousands of clones, about 90% seen once. The sequencing used unsorted PBMCs, collected 2 years after starting antiretroviral therapy. The receptors shown here come from a man aged 45-65 years with HIV.

The chain is built from TRBV11-3 and TRBJ2-5; 11 bases line up with TRBD1. There are 15 residues in the CDR3. Germline V gives CDR1 SGHNT, CDR2 YENEEA. Trimming removed 5 bases from V and 5 bases from J; junction bases left unmatched: 7. The CDR3 is CASSPGTGGRETQYF. Written as DNA, the CDR3 is TGTGCCAGCAGCCCAGGGACAGGGGGTCGTGAGACCCAGTACTTC.

As DNA, the CDR3 is TGTGCCACCCTGCGGGGAAGTACCGGGGAGCTGTTTTTT. It encodes CATLRGSTGELFF. The chain joins TRBV6-5 to TRBJ2-2; D might be TRBD2 (6 bases). The CDR3 contains 13 residues. Trimming cost V 10 bases and J 5 bases, with 14 bases left between them. From germline, CDR1 is MNHEY and CDR2 SVGAGI.

CDR3 protein: CASSLEGRSGNQPQHF. Here the CDR3 DNA reads TGTGCCAGCAGCTTAGAGGGCAGATCGGGCAATCAGCCCCAGCATTTT. The chain joins TRBV7-2 to TRBJ1-5, with D unresolved. This CDR3 contains 16 residues. Per the germline V gene, CDR1 is SGHTA and CDR2 is FQGNSA. Trimming shortened V by 1 base and J by 2 bases, and 12 bases separated the two germline ends.